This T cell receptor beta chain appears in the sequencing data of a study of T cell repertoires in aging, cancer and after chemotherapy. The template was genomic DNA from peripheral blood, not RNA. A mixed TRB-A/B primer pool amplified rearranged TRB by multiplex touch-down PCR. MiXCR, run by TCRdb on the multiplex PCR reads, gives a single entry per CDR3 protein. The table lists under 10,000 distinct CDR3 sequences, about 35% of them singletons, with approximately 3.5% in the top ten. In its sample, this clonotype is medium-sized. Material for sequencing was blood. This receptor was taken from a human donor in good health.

The CDR3: CAWSVQGSSPLHF. The CDR3 DNA reads as TGTGCCTGGAGTGTACAGGGTTCATCACCCCTCCACTTT. J is TRBJ1-6 and V is TRBV30, with D possibly being TRBD1 (6 bases). The V and J ends lost 0 bases and 10 bases respectively, with 10 bases between them. Germline V gene data show CDR1 as GTSNPN and CDR2 as SVGIG (reference sequence). CDR3 length: 13 amino acids.